This TCR beta chain originates from a study of blood T cell repertoires in COVID-19. Study as a whole: Italy, Spain and the United States were the sources of the convalescent and acute COVID-19 samples. PBMCs, B-cell-depleted T cells, or T cells were the source of the cDNA or gDNA that made up the material.

Authors' analysis steps: Estimation of nucleated cell counts was performed using reference gene primer amplification. Libraries were prepared by immunoSEQ multiplex PCR; TCRdb keeps only in-frame clonotypes and omits some of them. That table is the source of V, J and clone size, and D and trimming were worked out from the DNA. The data contain under 200,000 clones, 88% of them seen just once; the ten biggest clones take up roughly 5.6%. This TCR derives from a man aged 35 to 55 with active or convalescent COVID-19. Input material: peripheral blood.

CDR3 region: CASSPGQGNYGYTF. DNA of the CDR3: TGCGCCAGCAGCCCGGGACAGGGGAACTATGGCTACACCTTC. This sequence joins TRBV4-1 and TRBJ1-2; TRBD1 agrees at 10 bases. The CDR3 loop spans 14 amino acids. After removal of 4 bases from V and 2 bases from J, the junction contained 1 base not matched to a gene. The germline CDR1 and CDR2 sequences are MGHRA and YSYEKL.